One and the same sample provided the 30 T cell receptor beta chains below, sequenced in a study of blood T cells in healthy people across ages. Then a second PCR, running roughly 6 to 12 cycles, was carried out with a sample-barcoded 5' primer and a J-beta primer mix. MiXCR, applied by TCRdb to the 5' RACE reads, yields one record per CDR3 protein. Here the sample spans some 640,000 distinct CDR3 sequences, around 31% being singletons. Sequences were obtained from blood. Every receptor here comes from a woman older than 75 in good health.

A word on this clonotype: A much bigger clone sits one base away, suggesting this may be a read error. The chain's CDR3 is CASSQGAGTRGEQYF. In nucleotides, the CDR3 is TGTGCCAGCAGCCAAGGCGCGGGGACGAGGGGGGAGCAGTACTTC. The chain links TRBV3-1 to TRBJ2-7, with D perhaps matching TRBD1 or TRBD2 (6 bases each). The CDR3 has 15 residues. Trimming cost V 1 base and J 7 bases, with 17 bases left between them. The germline CDR1 and CDR2 sequences are LGHDT and YNNKEL (reference sequence).

The chain couples TRBV30 to TRBJ1-2; 8 bases fit TRBD1. Trimming cost V 5 bases and J 8 bases; bases outside gene matches: 13. CDR3 length: 14 amino acids. CDR1 and CDR2 from the germline V gene are GTSNPN and SVGIG (reference sequence). CDR3 protein: CAWGSQGEVKGYTF. As DNA, the CDR3 is TGTGCCTGGGGCTCACAGGGGGAGGTGAAGGGCTACACCTTC.

This clonotype was seen a few times. This clone may be a read error of a much larger clone one base away. The V gene is TRBV20-1, the J gene TRBJ2-7, with 9 nucleotides matching TRBD1. The CDR3 is made up of 13 amino acids. CDR1 is DFQATT, CDR2 SNEGSKA, per germline (reference sequence). The J segment lost 7 bases and the V segment lost 6 bases, leaving 10 bases of the junction unmatched. The CDR3 region has the DNA TGCAGTGCCCCACAGACAGGGGGGAATGAGCAGTACTTC. Amino acid sequence: CSAPQTGGNEQYF.

This clonotype has at least ten counts. The gene calls are TRBV15 and TRBJ2-5; tentative D call: TRBD1 (5 bases). V lost 2 bases to trimming and J lost 5 bases, with 15 bases between them. This CDR3 spans 15 amino acids. Germline V CDR1 and CDR2: LNHNV, YYDKDF (reference sequence). This CDR3 reads CATSRNSLSGETQYF. In DNA form, the CDR3 reads TGTGCCACCAGCAGAAACAGTCTCTCAGGGGAGACCCAGTACTTC.

In the case of this clonotype: At one boundary the junction diverges from the germline segment, which might be a read error. The CDR3, as DNA: TGCGCCAACAGCTTAACTTCCGGGACAGGAACTCCCCAAGAGACCCAGTACTTC. Protein product: CANSLTSGTGTPQETQYF. This chain links TRBV5-1 with TRBJ2-5, with 8 bases that match TRBD1. The V gene's germline CDR1 is SGHRS and CDR2 YFSETQ. The CDR3 is made up of 18 amino acids.

This chain uses TRBV7-2 with TRBJ1-1; D possibly corresponds to TRBD1 (5 bases). V dropped 2 bases and J dropped 10 bases, with 17 bases sitting between them. Per germline, CDR1 SGHTA and CDR2 FQGNSA. The CDR3 has 14 residues. CDR3 amino acids: CASSLTQGGRVAFF. The CDR3 region has the DNA TGTGCCAGCAGCTTAACCCAGGGCGGCAGGGTAGCTTTCTTT.

As regards this clonotype: The limits of the CDR3 on the DNA are not certain, so only TCRdb's listed CDR3 is given. This chain's CDR3 is CSVAVGTGINERCF. V gene TRBV29-1 combines with J gene TRBJ2-1; the D call of TRBD1 is as the table states it, not checked on the DNA. Germline V gene lookup returns CDR1 SQVTM and CDR2 ANQGSEA. Termini included, the CDR3 measures 14 amino acids.

This clonotype was observed many times. The chain uses TRBV6-1 and TRBJ2-3; 8 bases are a match to TRBD2. J gave up 4 bases and V 6 bases, and 24 bases lay outside the gene matches. The CDR3 loop spans 20 amino acids. Germline V gives CDR1 MNHNS, CDR2 SASEGT. The CDR3 DNA reads as TGTGCCAGCAGGAAGAATATTCCGGGGACTAGACCCTGGTTCCCAGATACGCAGTATTTT. This gives the protein CASRKNIPGTRPWFPDTQYF.

Notes on this clonotype: A single base separates this from a much larger clone, so it may be a read error. The V gene is TRBV20-1, the J gene TRBJ2-3; D is ambiguous. Looked up from germline, CDR1 is DFQATT and CDR2 is SNEGSKA (reference sequence). The CDR3 is made up of 11 amino acids. This CDR3 reads CGASGSDTQYF. The DNA for the CDR3 is TGCGGTGCTAGTGGCTCAGATACGCAGTATTTT.

V gene TRBV7-9 combines with J gene TRBJ2-1; 10 bases map to TRBD2. V was clipped by 0 bases and J by 8 bases; unmatched bases: 4. Germline-derived CDR1 and CDR2 are SEHNR and FQNEAQ (reference sequence). The CDR3 totals 15 residues. Here the CDR3 reads CASSLALAGADEQFF. CDR3 nucleotide sequence: TGTGCCAGCAGCTTAGCGCTAGCGGGGGCGGATGAGCAGTTCTTC.

This CDR3 is CSAPVLETQFF. DNA of the CDR3: TGCAGTGCCCCGGTCCTAGAGACCCAGTTCTTC. The chain employs TRBV20-1 and TRBJ2-1; no reliable D call. The CDR3 consists of 11 residues. With 6 bases removed from V and 13 bases from J, the gap between germline ends came to 16 bases. Germline CDR1 is DFQATT and CDR2 is SNEGSKA (reference sequence).

In its sample, this clonotype was seen many times. V gene TRBV6-5 combines with J gene TRBJ1-4; D is possibly TRBD1 (6 bases). The germline V gene encodes CDR1 MNHEY and CDR2 SVGAGI. V lost 8 bases, J lost 3 bases, and 13 bases lay in between. This CDR3 is 14 amino acids long. The CDR3 loop is CASRGGAANEKLFF. CDR3 in DNA: TGTGCCAGCCGCGGGGGGGCGGCTAATGAAAAACTGTTTTTT.

This clonotype occurred a few times. This chain's CDR3 is CSVGDTQNTEAFF. Written as DNA, the CDR3 is TGCAGCGTGGGGGACACCCAGAACACTGAAGCTTTCTTT. The rearrangement uses TRBV29-1 and TRBJ1-1, with D maybe TRBD1 (6 bases). V was pared by 6 bases and J by 1 base, with 12 bases between. Looked up from germline, CDR1 is SQVTM and CDR2 is ANQGSEA. CDR3 length: 13 amino acids.

This clonotype was observed a few times. The chain has TRBV9 and TRBJ1-4, with 10 bases lining up with TRBD1. CDR1 is SGDLS, CDR2 YYNGEE, per germline. This CDR3 has 17 residues. Trimming removed 3 bases from V and 0 bases from J; junction bases left unmatched: 5. The CDR3 loop reads CASSETGGEATNEKLFF. The CDR3 DNA reads as TGTGCCAGCAGCGAGACAGGGGGCGAAGCAACTAATGAAAAACTGTTTTTT.

This clonotype has a handful of counts. A much larger clonotype is one base distant, so this may be a read error. J is TRBJ2-5 and V is TRBV7-3; tentative D call: TRBD2 (7 bases). This CDR3 is 15 amino acids long. Germline V gives CDR1 SGHTA, CDR2 FQGTGA. With 6 bases removed from V and 11 bases from J, the gap between germline ends came to 25 bases. CDR3 amino acids: CASSQSGGGHNEQYF. The CDR3 DNA reads TGTGCCAGCAGTCAGTCGGGGGGCGGTCACAATGAGCAGTACTTC.

This clonotype was counted a few times. CDR3 DNA: TGTGCCAGCAGACAGGGTGGAGGTCAGGACCACTTT. Translated, it gives CASRQGGGQDHF. The chain has TRBV12-3 or TRBV12-4 and TRBJ1-6; D is perhaps TRBD1 (6 bases). V was pared by 6 bases and J by 18 bases, with 18 bases between. There are 12 residues in the CDR3.

Ten or more counts support this clonotype. The chain couples TRBV20-1 to TRBJ2-3, with D possibly being TRBD2 (5 bases). Trimming took 6 bases from V and 8 from J, leaving 15 bases between them. The CDR3 is made up of 12 amino acids. Germline CDR1 is DFQATT and CDR2 is SNEGSKA (reference sequence). Here the CDR3 reads CSADSGRVTQYF. The CDR3 DNA follows: TGCAGTGCCGATAGTGGGCGGGTTACGCAGTATTTT.

This clonotype showed up many times. This sequence joins TRBV5-5 and TRBJ2-3; TRBD2 matches 11 bases. The germline V gene encodes CDR1 SGHKS and CDR2 YYEKEE (reference sequence). The CDR3 is made up of 16 amino acids. The trim removed 3 bases at V and 1 base at J, leaving 4 bases unmatched. The CDR3 sequence is CASSWQLAGGTDTQYF. DNA of the CDR3: TGTGCCAGCAGCTGGCAACTAGCGGGGGGCACAGATACGCAGTATTTT. The variable domain in full, completed from reference TRBV5-5 and TRBJ2-3, reads DAGVTQSPTHLIKTRGQQVTLRCSPISGHKSVSWYQQVLGQGPQFIFQYYEKEERGRGNFPDRFSARQFPNYSSELNVNALLLGDSALYLCASSWQLAGGTDTQYFGPGTRLTVL.

The chain links TRBV2 to TRBJ1-4; 11 bases line up with TRBD1. Losses at the gene ends were 1 base for V and 8 bases for J; bases not matched to a gene: 6. There are 16 residues in the CDR3. Germline V gene lookup returns CDR1 SNHLY and CDR2 FYNNEI. In DNA form, the CDR3 reads TGTGCCAGCAGTGAAGGGACAGGGGGCATGGAGGAAAAACTGTTTTTT. Amino acid sequence: CASSEGTGGMEEKLFF.

Notes on this clonotype: A junction end diverges from the germline sequence, so it may reflect a read error. The chain links TRBV7-9 to TRBJ2-1; 12 bases map to TRBD1. Germline values: CDR1 SEHNR, CDR2 FQNEAQ (reference sequence). The CDR3 loop spans 15 amino acids. This chain's CDR3 is CASSASGTGGNERFF. In DNA, the CDR3 is TGTGCCAGCAGCGCTTCCGGGACAGGGGGCAATGAGCGGTTTTTC.

In its sample, this clonotype was seen many times. This chain joins TRBV6-5 and TRBJ1-2; unclear D gene. Trimming cost V 5 bases and J 7 bases, with 11 bases left between them. Germline V gene sequence: CDR1 MNHEY, CDR2 SVGAGI. CDR3 length: 12 amino acids. CDR3 in amino acids: CASSTFGFGYTF. CDR3 nucleotide sequence: TGTGCCAGCAGTACCTTTGGGTTTGGCTACACCTTC.

The chain combines TRBV14 with TRBJ1-1; D is undetermined. V lost 1 base and J lost 1, with 19 bases in between. The CDR3 sequence is 18 residues long. Germline values: CDR1 SGHDN, CDR2 FVKESK. Here the CDR3 DNA reads TGTGCCAGCAGCCAAGGACCTGACATGGGCAGCTGGAACACTGAAGCTTTCTTT. Amino acid sequence: CASSQGPDMGSWNTEAFF.

At least ten counts were recorded for this clonotype. The chain recombines TRBV6-5 with TRBJ2-5; 7 positions match TRBD2. The CDR3 totals 16 residues. Unmatched junction bases numbered 11, after V lost 0 bases and J lost 7 bases. Per germline, CDR1 MNHEY and CDR2 SVGAGI. CDR3 in DNA: TGTGCCAGCAGTTACTCGTCCTTGGTGGGGGAGGGGACCCAGTACTTC. Translating it yields CASSYSSLVGEGTQYF.

Ten or more counts support this clonotype. In nucleotides, the CDR3 is TGCGCCAGCAGCCCACGACAGGGGGTTTACACAGATACGCAGTATTTT. Protein product: CASSPRQGVYTDTQYF. This sequence joins TRBV5-1 and TRBJ2-3; 9 positions match TRBD1. CDR3 length: 16 residues. The V segment lost 4 bases and the J segment 2 bases; nucleotides outside the gene matches: 8. In germline, CDR1 is SGHRS, CDR2 YFSETQ.

The V gene is TRBV6-5, the J gene TRBJ2-3; 7 bases map to TRBD1. The CDR3 is 16 residues long. Germline CDR1 is MNHEY and CDR2 is SVGAGI. Germline trimming cut 0 bases from V and 4 bases from J; bases unmatched to any gene: 7. The CDR3 region has the DNA TGTGCCAGCAGTTACTCCGGGACAGCTACTTCAGATACGCAGTATTTT. It encodes CASSYSGTATSDTQYF.

In DNA form, the CDR3 reads TGTGCCAGTAGTACGACAGTAAACAGCAATCAGCCCCAGCATTTT. It yields the protein CASSTTVNSNQPQHF. The rearrangement joins TRBV19 to TRBJ1-5; the D gene is possibly TRBD1 (5 bases). The V end lost 4 bases, the J end lost 1 base, and 11 bases lay between the germline ends. The germline V gene encodes CDR1 LNHDA and CDR2 SQIVND (reference sequence). The CDR3 is 15 amino acids.

This chain links TRBV28 with TRBJ2-5, with D possibly being TRBD1 (8 bases). The CDR3 is 14 amino acids. V was cut by 4 bases and J by 3 bases, with 12 bases left in between. CDR1 and CDR2 (germline): MDHEN, SYDVKM. The CDR3 coding sequence is TGTGCCAGCAGTTGGACAGGGAGGGAAGAGACCCAGTACTTC. Translation gives CASSWTGREETQYF.

This clonotype was counted many times. V and J are TRBV7-3 and TRBJ2-5; no reliable D call. CDR1 is SGHTA and CDR2 is FQGTGA in the germline V gene. Between the trimmed V and J ends, which lost 3 bases and 0 bases, there was a span of 5 bases. There are 13 residues in the CDR3. The CDR3 nucleotides read TGTGCCAGCAGCTTTGGGTACCAAGAGACCCAGTACTTC. This translates into CASSFGYQETQYF.

This clonotype occurred many times. The chain uses TRBV5-4 and TRBJ2-3; 10 bases are a match to TRBD2. Germline V CDR1 and CDR2: SGHNT, YYREEE (reference sequence). The CDR3 sequence is 19 residues long. Trimming cost V 4 bases and J 1 base; bases outside gene matches: 15. The CDR3 loop reads CASSPRSGGAGSGTDTQYF. CDR3 nucleotides: TGTGCCAGCAGCCCCCGGAGCGGGGGGGCCGGCTCTGGCACAGATACGCAGTATTTT. The whole variable domain, remainder taken from reference TRBV5-4 and TRBJ2-3, is ETGVTQSPTHLIKTRGQQVTLRCSSQSGHNTVSWYQQALGQGPQFIFQYYREEENGRGNFPPRFSGLQFPNYSSELNVNALELDDSALYLCASSPRSGGAGSGTDTQYFGPGTRLTVL.

This clonotype was detected ten times or more. DNA of the CDR3: TGTGCCAGCAGCCGGGGACTAGCGGGGGGGCCCGGCACAGATACGCAGTATTTT. This codes for CASSRGLAGGPGTDTQYF. V and J are TRBV6-1 and TRBJ2-3; TRBD2 agrees at 16 bases. The CDR3 is made up of 18 amino acids. The V gene's germline CDR1 is MNHNS and CDR2 SASEGT. With V trimmed by 6 bases and J by 1 base, 7 bases remained unmatched.